Listed here are 5 T cell receptor beta chains from one sample, sequenced in a study of blood T cell repertoires in COVID-19. Some clones are missing from TCRdb's copy, which holds only in-frame ones; the method was immunoSEQ multiplex PCR. This repertoire shows about 200,000 clones, more than 75% found once; its top ten account for roughly 8.2%. Sequencing input: peripheral blood. The receptors here all came from a woman aged 80 or older with COVID-19, enrolled during active disease.

V gene TRBV2 combines with J gene TRBJ1-5; D unresolved. Trimming removed 9 bases from V and 5 bases from J, with 14 bases in between. Germline V gene lookup returns CDR1 SNHLY and CDR2 FYNNEI. The CDR3 contains 13 residues. The CDR3 nucleotides are TGTGCCAGTAGTATCGAGGGCGATCAGCCCCAGCATTTT. Translated, it gives CASSIEGDQPQHF.

The rearrangement joins TRBV5-6 to TRBJ2-1; D is undetermined. From germline, CDR1 is SGHDT and CDR2 YYEEEE. Trimming removed 0 bases from V and 2 bases from J, with 9 bases in between. This CDR3 is 15 amino acids long. CDR3: CASSLGRWAYNEQFF. In DNA, the CDR3 is TGTGCCAGCAGCTTGGGGAGATGGGCCTACAATGAGCAGTTCTTC.

This clone has a handful of counts. The chain links TRBV5-1 to TRBJ2-1, with 8 bases identical to TRBD2. V was pared by 2 bases and J by 10 bases, with 11 bases of the junction left unmatched. The germline CDR1 and CDR2 sequences are SGHRS and YFSETQ. This CDR3 has 15 residues. The CDR3 DNA is TGCGCCAGCAGCTTTAGCGGGACAAACAAGGGGGAGCAGTTCTTC. As protein: CASSFSGTNKGEQFF.

This sequence joins TRBV7-9 and TRBJ2-3, with D possibly being TRBD1 (5 bases). Germline CDR1 is SEHNR and CDR2 is FQNEAQ (reference sequence). Trimming took 5 bases from V and 1 from J, leaving 16 bases between them. The CDR3 has 16 amino acids. The CDR3, as DNA: TGTGCCAGCAGCATCCTACAGGCGACGGGCACAGATACGCAGTATTTT. This encodes CASSILQATGTDTQYF.

The J gene is TRBJ2-1, the V gene TRBV7-6; TRBD1 aligns across 7 bases. The V and J ends lost 5 bases and 5 bases, in that order; junction bases with no gene match: 3. This CDR3 is 13 amino acids long. Looked up from germline, CDR1 is SGHVS and CDR2 is FNYEAQ. CDR3 in amino acids: CASSPTGDNEQFF. For the CDR3, the DNA is TGTGCCAGCAGCCCCACAGGGGACAATGAGCAGTTCTTC.